The source of this TCR beta chain is a study of patients and donors after allogeneic stem cell transplantation. TCRdb fed the RT-PCR reads into MiXCR, producing one record per CDR3 protein. The sample has some 200,000 distinct CDR3 sequences, around two fifths seen once. V trimming: 0 bases; J trimming: 5 bases; junction bases outside the gene matches: 17. The CDR3 runs 20 residues. Germline assignment: CDR1 SGHNT and CDR2 YENEEA. The chain links TRBV11-3 to TRBJ2-3; 10 nucleotides agree with TRBD2. The receptor comes from a human donor who was either an allogeneic HSCT recipient or a stem cell or donor lymphocyte infusion donor (not recorded which). It is not recorded whose cells these are; they may come from a transplant donor. The sequencing input was blood, either unsorted or a sorted T cell fraction (not recorded which). This chain's CDR3 is CASSLDQSLAGACQGDTQYF. The DNA for the CDR3 is TGTGCCAGCAGCTTAGATCAGAGCCTAGCGGGAGCATGCCAGGGAGATACGCAGTATTTT.